Sequencing of this TCR beta chain was carried out in a study of tumor and adjacent non-tumor tissue in lung cancer. V was shortened by 3 bases and J by 5 bases, with 10 bases between the two germline ends. Per the germline V gene, CDR1 is MNHEY and CDR2 is SMNVEV (reference sequence). The CDR3 consists of 13 residues. The library came from three nested PCR rounds adapted from ARM-PCR protocols. TCRdb re-analysed the multiplex PCR reads in MiXCR, keeping a single row per CDR3 protein. In the table there are 60,000 to 70,000 distinct CDR3 sequences, around three quarters of which are singletons. RNA was extracted from bulk tissue without any cell sorting. This non-tumor lung sample came from over 3 cm beyond the tumor edge.

The specimen was distant non-tumor lung tissue. This chain uses TRBV27 with TRBJ2-5; D uncertain. The origin of this receptor is a man between 60 and 70 years old with non-small cell lung cancer. CDR3: CASSFLIGETQYF. Here the CDR3 DNA reads TGTGCCAGCAGTTTCCTGATTGGTGAGACCCAGTACTTC.